These T cell receptor beta chains were read from a single sample in a study of cytomegalovirus exposure and HLA in healthy donors. Sequencing used immunoSEQ multiplex PCR; TCRdb keeps in-frame clones, though not all of them. Of some 140,000 clones in the sample, 85% to 90% were seen once. The sequencing sample was made of PBMCs. The receptor set was obtained from a human donor in good health. CDR3s include the opening cysteine and the closing phenylalanine or tryptophan. Fields, in order: CDR3 length, D gene, V gene, J gene, CDR3 protein. The D gene is left open where the match is weak.

15	.	TRBV7-2	TRBJ2-6	CASSHQASGANVLTF
13	.	TRBV7-2	TRBJ2-7	CASSTRDNYEQYF
16	TRBD1	TRBV4-1	TRBJ2-5	CASSQVQDRGRETQYF
14	.	TRBV5-1	TRBJ1-4	CASSLQGSGEKLFF
13	.	TRBV13	TRBJ2-5	CASSFTGRETQYF
14	TRBD2	TRBV2	TRBJ2-5	CASRGPRGGETQYF
14	.	TRBV19	TRBJ1-1	CASSINPSASEAFF
14	.	TRBV19	TRBJ1-1	CASSVGDMNTEAFF
14	TRBD1	TRBV9	TRBJ1-5	CASSAGQGYQPQHF
16	TRBD2	TRBV2	TRBJ2-7	CASSVLAGGTGYEQYF
16	TRBD2	TRBV15	TRBJ2-3	CATSRTGLARTDTQYF
13	.	TRBV7-2	TRBJ1-1	CASSPRMNTEAFF
17	TRBD2	TRBV14	TRBJ2-3	CASSQRVIAGYLDTQYF
17	.	TRBV21-1	TRBJ2-7	CASSKRWRLAGSCEQYF
15	.	TRBV5-1	TRBJ1-4	CASSHLGGNNEKLFF
18	.	TRBV4-2	TRBJ1-3	CASSQDHPPGASGNTIYF
12	.	TRBV6-1	TRBJ2-7	CASIGATYEQYF
13	TRBD1	TRBV7-2	TRBJ2-7	CASSLRQGYEQYF
14	.	TRBV28	TRBJ1-4	CASNPAGVTEKLFF
14	TRBD1	TRBV5-4	TRBJ1-1	CASSTTGAGGEAFF
15	TRBD1	TRBV27	TRBJ2-6	CASRLDRAGANVLTF
13	TRBD1	TRBV27	TRBJ1-1	CASRRQGYTEAFF
15	TRBD2	TRBV2	TRBJ2-3	CASSSGTRGTDTQYF
14	.	TRBV27	TRBJ1-5	CASSLSRLIRPQHF
15	.	TRBV5-6	TRBJ1-3	CASSFNSRGGNTIYF
17	TRBD2	TRBV7-2	TRBJ2-3	CASSLASSGGARDTQYF
15	.	TRBV18	TRBJ1-1	CASSHDDTLNTEAFF
15	TRBD1	TRBV2	TRBJ2-1	CASSLDRAGYNEQFF
16	TRBD1	TRBV6-1	TRBJ2-1	CASSERTGNAYNEQFF
13	.	TRBV2	TRBJ1-1	CASTLQGIAEAFF
14	.	TRBV4-1	TRBJ2-5	CASSPGLKKETQYF
16	.	TRBV13	TRBJ2-5	CASSLDEEKNSETQYF
12	.	TRBV6-6	TRBJ2-7	CASSKLGYEQYF
13	.	TRBV18	TRBJ2-2	CASSPAATGELFF
15	.	TRBV5-5	TRBJ2-3	CASSLGGPDTDTQYF
16	TRBD2	TRBV13	TRBJ2-1	CASSLRSAGEGNEQFF
15	TRBD1	TRBV2	TRBJ1-1	CASDDPDRVNTEAFF
13	.	TRBV9	TRBJ2-3	CASSVVGTDTQYF
14	.	TRBV5-5	TRBJ1-1	CASTPGRASTEAFF
15	.	TRBV6-5	TRBJ1-3	CASSQGQLPGNTIYF
12	.	TRBV27	TRBJ2-1	CASSLQGNEQFF
16	TRBD1	TRBV28	TRBJ2-1	CASSDRPGQGLNEQFF
13	.	TRBV10-3	TRBJ2-7	CAIRPGDGYEQYF
17	TRBD1	TRBV4-1	TRBJ1-1	CASSQPDRGRMNTEAFF
15	TRBD1	TRBV6-5	TRBJ1-5	CASRDTGQGNQPQHF
16	TRBD2	TRBV27	TRBJ2-3	CASSPPAGAHTDTQYF
12	.	TRBV28	TRBJ2-3	CASSLSRAAQYF
13	TRBD1	TRBV6-5	TRBJ1-1	CASTGQPNTEAFF
15	TRBD2	TRBV5-1	TRBJ2-3	CASSTGTSGSDTQYF
15	TRBD2	TRBV4-1	TRBJ2-5	CASSQALAGGETQYF
15	.	TRBV5-1	TRBJ2-7	CASSLDVGPSYEQYF
15	TRBD2	TRBV19	TRBJ2-5	CASSTTSGGKETQYF
14	.	TRBV2	TRBJ1-5	CASSEDGRLQPQHF
14	TRBD1	TRBV25-1	TRBJ1-4	CASSEPTGDEKLFF
13	.	TRBV27	TRBJ2-7	CASSIDSIYEQYF
12	.	TRBV7-2	TRBJ1-5	CASSVYNQPQHF
12	.	TRBV29-1	TRBJ2-3	CSVGWERSTQYF
14	.	TRBV29-1	TRBJ2-7	CSVRDDSRSYEQYF
16	.	TRBV7-2	TRBJ1-5	CASSPWGGSSNQPQHF
12	.	TRBV29-1	TRBJ1-5	CSVRGSNQPQHF